Listed below are T cell receptor beta chains from one sample, sequenced in a study of T-cell reconstitution after alpha-beta-depleted transplantation in children. TCRdb re-called the PCR reads through MiXCR, storing one row per CDR3 protein. Among about 300,000 distinct CDR3 sequences listed, roughly 7.8% were seen once. The source was peripheral blood, collected 360 days after TCRalphabeta/CD19-depleted stem cell transplant. The receptors were sampled from a female patient younger than 10 who had a stem cell transplant for Fanconi anemia, so the T cells may come from the graft donor. The conserved cysteine and the conserved F or W are not part of the CDR3 here.

V	J	CDR3
TRBV28	TRBJ2-3	ASSFLEGSPDTQY
TRBV28	TRBJ2-1	ASRGLAGAYNEQF
TRBV28	TRBJ2-7	ASSFNGGGFYEQY
TRBV7-3	TRBJ1-2	ASSLWDRASYGYT
TRBV18	TRBJ1-1	ASSESAGSMTEAF
TRBV7-9	TRBJ2-3	ASSLAGGADTQY
TRBV6-2/TRBV6-3	TRBJ1-1	ASQSHPAGNTEAF
TRBV27	TRBJ1-2	ASSLSYRDLAGYT
TRBV28	TRBJ2-3	ASSLSGGQVSTDTQY
TRBV13	TRBJ2-7	ATSSDYEQY
TRBV12-3/TRBV12-4	TRBJ2-2	ASREPVPGELF
TRBV6-1	TRBJ1-5	ASSEIWNSNQPQH
TRBV5-5	TRBJ1-1	ASDVWGAVMNTEAF
TRBV6-6	TRBJ2-5	ASSPDRFKTQY
TRBV9	TRBJ2-1	ASSSPGTSGYNEQF
TRBV7-9	TRBJ2-4	ASSQATGIVNIQY
TRBV20-1	TRBJ1-2	SARDSRRPDRGHGYT
TRBV28	TRBJ2-7	ASSLEHPYEQY
TRBV6-5	TRBJ1-3	ASSYRAGISGNTIY
TRBV27	TRBJ1-1	ASSLGGAATEAF
TRBV29-1	TRBJ1-1	SVKFLLTLNTEAF
TRBV6-5	TRBJ2-1	ASSYSGLHEQF
TRBV5-1	TRBJ2-7	ASSLAGYQGYEQY
TRBV10-1	TRBJ2-7	ASSQVIYEQY
TRBV5-6	TRBJ1-1	ASSLVYREAF
TRBV5-1	TRBJ2-7	ASSLFGGTYEQY
TRBV5-8	TRBJ1-4	ASSLRGSGGEKLF
TRBV10-1	TRBJ2-1	ASSDYAAGNEQF
TRBV12-3/TRBV12-4	TRBJ2-3	ASSFSGSTDTQY
TRBV7-2	TRBJ2-3	ASSLGGQGTDTQY
TRBV6-2/TRBV6-3	TRBJ1-1	ASRRQGAVNTEAF
TRBV20-1	TRBJ2-7	SARAVAGGPGEQY